The 7 T cell receptor beta chains listed next were all sequenced from one sample in a study of post-analysis software for immune sequencing data. Study-wide results and limits: Elevated frequency relative to controls characterized several TRBV segments in patients, TRBV5-6, TRBV5-1 and TRBV20-1 among them.

For these receptors, no antigen is known. cDNA libraries for TCR beta contained unique molecular identifiers. TCRdb used MiXCR to reprocess the PCR reads, holding one entry per CDR3 protein. The data contain hundreds of thousands of distinct CDR3 sequences, approximately 30% of them singletons. Sequenced sample: blood. These receptors were taken from a girl between 10 and 17 years old with multiple sclerosis.

This sequence joins TRBV19 and TRBJ2-1; 7 nucleotides agree with TRBD1. The CDR3 contains 14 residues. With V trimmed by 3 bases and J by 5 bases, 4 bases remained unmatched. CDR1 is LNHDA and CDR2 is SQIVND in the germline V gene (reference sequence). The CDR3 DNA follows: TGTGCCAGTAGTATCGGGACAGCAAACAATGAGCAGTTCTTC. This codes for CASSIGTANNEQFF.

The chain uses TRBV14 and TRBJ2-1; D uncertain. V lost 2 bases and J 9 bases, leaving 14 bases between the germline ends. Germline CDR1 and CDR2: SGHDN and FVKESK. CDR3 length: 14 amino acids. CDR3 region: CASSQHYPIGEQFF. DNA for the CDR3: TGTGCCAGCAGCCAACATTACCCGATTGGTGAGCAGTTCTTC.

The chain couples TRBV9 to TRBJ2-7; D is possibly TRBD1 (5 bases). Germline-derived CDR1 and CDR2 are SGDLS and YYNGEE. The CDR3 is made up of 15 amino acids. Trimming took off 0 bases at V and 1 base at J, with 11 bases between the two ends. The CDR3 reads CASSVGDSESYEQYF. CDR3 DNA sequence: TGTGCCAGCAGCGTAGGTGACAGCGAATCCTACGAGCAGTACTTC.

This chain uses TRBV3-1 with TRBJ2-3; D is unresolved. The V gene's germline CDR1 is LGHDT and CDR2 YNNKEL (reference sequence). Between the trimmed V and J ends, which lost 1 base and 12 bases, there was a span of 14 bases. This CDR3 has 13 residues. The CDR3 loop is CASSQGPGSLQYF. DNA for the CDR3: TGTGCCAGCAGCCAAGGTCCTGGTAGTCTTCAGTATTTT.

This clonotype was seen only a few times. The chain has TRBV29-1 and TRBJ2-2, with unresolved D. Trimming cost V 4 bases and J 2 bases, with 8 bases left between them. Germline V gene lookup returns CDR1 SQVTM and CDR2 ANQGSEA. This CDR3 has 13 residues. Here the CDR3 reads CSVGVTNTGELFF. The CDR3 DNA reads TGCAGCGTTGGGGTGACAAACACCGGGGAGCTGTTTTTT.

The chain is built from TRBV9 and TRBJ1-1, with D perhaps TRBD1 (5 bases). The CDR3 is 14 residues long. With 0 bases removed from V and 6 bases from J, the gap between germline ends came to 12 bases. Germline-derived CDR1 and CDR2 are SGDLS and YYNGEE. This CDR3 is CASSVGGSGAEAFF. The CDR3 nucleotides are TGTGCCAGCAGCGTAGGGGGGAGTGGGGCTGAAGCTTTCTTT.

The chain has TRBV28 and TRBJ2-7; no firm D call. Germline V gene sequence: CDR1 MDHEN, CDR2 SYDVKM. The CDR3 sequence is 14 residues long. V lost 6 bases and J lost 0, with 12 bases in between. The DNA for the CDR3 is TGTGCCAGCAGACCCTCATTGTCCTCCTACGAGCAGTACTTC. It is translated as CASRPSLSSYEQYF.